The 14 T cell receptor beta chains reported below all come from one sample, sequenced in a study of Graves' ophthalmopathy and Graves' hyperthyroidism. RNA transcripts provided the template for amplifying TCR beta CDR3 regions. An opening RT-PCR round employed HTBI primers and preceded a second-round multiplex PCR. MiXCR, run by TCRdb on the multiplex PCR reads, gives a single entry per CDR3 protein. The table shows about 700,000 distinct CDR3 sequences, with about 44% occurring only once. Sequencing was done on a sample of peripheral blood. These receptors were obtained from an adult man with Graves' ophthalmopathy.

As regards this clonotype: This may come from a read error, since a much larger clone is one base off. CDR3 in amino acids: CSVGGTGVEKLFF. CDR3 nucleotide sequence: TGCAGCGTGGGCGGGACAGGGGTTGAAAAACTGTTTTTT. This chain joins TRBV29-1 and TRBJ1-4; TRBD1 agrees at 10 bases. The germline V gene encodes CDR1 SQVTM and CDR2 ANQGSEA. The CDR3 has 13 residues. J lost 7 bases, V lost 6 bases, and 5 bases had no gene match.

This clonotype was seen once. In this CDR3 the conserved last residue, phenylalanine or tryptophan, is missing, so a read error is likely. The chain couples TRBV19 to TRBJ1-1; D remains unclear. The CDR3 extends over 14 amino acids. V lost 9 bases and J 3 bases, leaving 17 bases between the germline ends. CDR1 and CDR2 from the germline V gene are LNHDA and SQIVND (reference sequence). This chain's CDR3 is CASSLNAEYTEAFL. Here the CDR3 DNA reads TGTGCCAGCAGCTTAAACGCCGAATACACTGAAGCTTTCCTT.

This clonotype was recorded many times. The chain links TRBV7-2 to TRBJ1-6, with a possible D match to TRBD1 (5 bases). The V end lost 5 bases, the J end lost 6 bases, and 14 bases lay between the germline ends. CDR1 is SGHTA, CDR2 FQGNSA, per germline. CDR3 length: 15 amino acids. CDR3 region: CASSQVGDSNSPLHF. CDR3 in DNA: TGTGCCAGCAGCCAAGTGGGGGATAGTAATTCACCCCTCCACTTT.

This chain joins TRBV2 and TRBJ1-2; D remains ambiguous. V gave up 3 bases and J gave up 2 bases, with 7 bases separating them. Per the germline V gene, CDR1 is SNHLY and CDR2 is FYNNEI. This CDR3 has 13 amino acids. The CDR3 here is CASSEMGNYGYTF. The CDR3 region has the DNA TGTGCCAGCAGTGAGATGGGGAACTATGGCTACACCTTC.

This chain joins TRBV7-2 and TRBJ1-1, with 7 bases matching TRBD1. This CDR3 region has 15 residues. CDR1 and CDR2 (germline): SGHTA, FQGNSA. V was pared by 6 bases and J by 5 bases, with 12 bases of the junction left unmatched. In nucleotides, the CDR3 is TGTGCCAGCAGTAGCAGGGGGACCCAGGGGACTGAAGCTTTCTTT. Protein product: CASSSRGTQGTEAFF. Full variable domain (remainder filled in from reference TRBV7-2 and TRBJ1-1): GAGVSQSPSNKVTEKGKDVELRCDPISGHTALYWYRQSLGQGLEFLIYFQGNSAPDKSGLPSDRFSAERTGGSVSTLTIQRTQQEDSAVYLCASSSRGTQGTEAFFGQGTRLTVV.

This clonotype has a count of ten or more. V gene TRBV10-2 combines with J gene TRBJ2-7; a weak D match, TRBD2 (6 bases). Germline CDR1 is WSHSY and CDR2 is SAAADI. CDR3 length: 12 residues. The V and J ends lost 7 bases and 5 bases respectively, with 12 bases between them. The CDR3 DNA follows: TGCGCCAGCATGGGGGGACTGAACGAGCAGTACTTC. Translation gives CASMGGLNEQYF.

In this sample, this clonotype turned up a few times. The J gene is TRBJ2-7, the V gene TRBV7-9; D might be TRBD1 (5 bases). The CDR3 is 14 residues long. V lost 1 base to trimming and J lost 2 bases, with 9 bases between them. Germline V gene lookup returns CDR1 SEHNR and CDR2 FQNEAQ (reference sequence). CDR3 DNA: TGTGCCAGCAGCTTAGGCAGGGAAACCTACGAGCAGTACTTC. Protein sequence: CASSLGRETYEQYF.

This clonotype has a count of ten or more. V usage is TRBV2 and J usage is TRBJ2-7; 7 nucleotides match TRBD2. The CDR3 contains 13 residues. The germline V gene encodes CDR1 SNHLY and CDR2 FYNNEI. The J segment lost 11 bases and the V segment lost 2 bases, leaving 9 bases of the junction unmatched. CDR3 in amino acids: CASSELWRGREYF. DNA for the CDR3: TGTGCCAGCAGTGAACTATGGCGGGGGAGGGAGTACTTC. The full variable domain, completed using reference TRBV2 and TRBJ2-7, is EPEVTQTPSHQVTQMGQEVILRCVPISNHLYFYWYRQILGQKVEFLVSFYNNEISEKSEIFDDQFSVERPDGSNFTLKIRSTKLEDSAMYFCASSELWRGREYFGPGTRLTVT.

This clonotype was seen ten or more times. CDR3 sequence (DNA): TGTGCCACCAGCAGAGATTTAGGGACAGGGGACGAGACCCAGTACTTC. Translation: CATSRDLGTGDETQYF. The V call is TRBV15, the J call TRBJ2-5; 10 bases match TRBD1. V lost 0 bases, J lost 5 bases, and 6 bases stayed unmatched. Germline lookup yields CDR1 LNHNV and CDR2 YYDKDF (reference sequence). This CDR3 is built from 16 residues. Full variable domain (outside the CDR3, taken from reference TRBV15 and TRBJ2-5): DAMVIQNPRYQVTQFGKPVTLSCSQTLNHNVMYWYQQKSSQAPKLLFHYYDKDFNNEADTPDNFQSRRPNTSFCFLDIRSPGLGDTAMYLCATSRDLGTGDETQYFGPGTRLLVL.

This clonotype was seen at least ten times. The chain couples TRBV2 to TRBJ1-2; D is unclear. V lost 2 bases to trimming and J lost 6 bases, with 7 bases between them. Per germline, CDR1 SNHLY and CDR2 FYNNEI. The CDR3 consists of 12 residues. The CDR3 DNA sequence: TGTGCCAGCAGTGAACGCTTAGATGGCTACACCTTC. Translated, it gives CASSERLDGYTF. The whole variable domain, filled in from reference TRBV2 and TRBJ1-2, reads EPEVTQTPSHQVTQMGQEVILRCVPISNHLYFYWYRQILGQKVEFLVSFYNNEISEKSEIFDDQFSVERPDGSNFTLKIRSTKLEDSAMYFCASSERLDGYTFGSGTRLTVV.

The chain employs TRBV20-1 and TRBJ2-5; D may match TRBD1 or TRBD2 (5 bases each). Trimming removed 3 bases from V and 10 bases from J, with 18 bases in between. From germline, CDR1 is DFQATT and CDR2 SNEGSKA (reference sequence). CDR3 length: 13 amino acids. The DNA for the CDR3 is TGCAGTGCTAGCTTTTTACGGGGCGGAGGCCAGTACTTC. As protein: CSASFLRGGGQYF.

This clonotype was found a few times. This chain connects TRBV20-1 to TRBJ1-5; TRBD1 aligns across 10 bases. There are 15 residues in the CDR3. J gave up 4 bases and V 3 bases, and 6 bases lay outside the gene matches. Germline V gives CDR1 DFQATT, CDR2 SNEGSKA (reference sequence). The DNA of the CDR3 is TGCAGTGCTAGGGTGAGACAGGGGGCAAATCAGCCCCAGCATTTT. Translation gives CSARVRQGANQPQHF.

The genes are TRBV4-1 and TRBJ1-1; D not resolved. Germline lookup yields CDR1 MGHRA and CDR2 YSYEKL. Trimming removed 1 base from V and 5 bases from J, with 14 bases in between. CDR3 length: 15 amino acids. The CDR3 nucleotides are TGCGCCAGCAGCCAAGGGCGGTTAGGAGGAACTGAAGCTTTCTTT. It codes for CASSQGRLGGTEAFF.

This clonotype was counted at least ten times. This chain joins TRBV7-9 and TRBJ1-6; D is unresolved. Trimming took off 9 bases at V and 7 bases at J, with 10 bases between the two ends. CDR1 and CDR2 (germline): SEHNR, FQNEAQ (reference sequence). This CDR3 spans 12 amino acids. Written as DNA, the CDR3 is TGTGCCAGTAAATGGCGGAATTCACCCCTCCACTTT. It encodes CASKWRNSPLHF.